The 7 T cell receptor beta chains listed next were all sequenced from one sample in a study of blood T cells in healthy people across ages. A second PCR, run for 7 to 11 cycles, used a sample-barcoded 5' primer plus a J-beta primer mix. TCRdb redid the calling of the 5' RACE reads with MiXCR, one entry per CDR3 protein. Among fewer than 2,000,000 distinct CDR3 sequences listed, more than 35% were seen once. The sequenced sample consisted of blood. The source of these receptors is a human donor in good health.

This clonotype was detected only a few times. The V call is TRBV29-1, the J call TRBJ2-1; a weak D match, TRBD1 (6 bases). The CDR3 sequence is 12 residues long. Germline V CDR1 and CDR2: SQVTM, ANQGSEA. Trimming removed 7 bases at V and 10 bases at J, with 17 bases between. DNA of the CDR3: TGCAGCGCCGGGGACACGCACTACGAGCAGTTCTTC. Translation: CSAGDTHYEQFF.

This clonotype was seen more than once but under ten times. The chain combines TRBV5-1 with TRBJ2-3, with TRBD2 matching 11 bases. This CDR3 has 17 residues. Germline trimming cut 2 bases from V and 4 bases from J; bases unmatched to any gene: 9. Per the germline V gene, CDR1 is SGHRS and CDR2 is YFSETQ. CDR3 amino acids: CASSLIITSGGADTQYF. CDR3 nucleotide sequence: TGCGCCAGCAGCTTAATCATCACTAGCGGGGGAGCAGATACGCAGTATTTT.

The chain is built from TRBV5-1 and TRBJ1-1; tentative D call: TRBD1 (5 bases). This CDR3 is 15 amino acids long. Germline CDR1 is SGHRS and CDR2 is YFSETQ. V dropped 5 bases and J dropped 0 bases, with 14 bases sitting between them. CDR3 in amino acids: CASRKRGLMNTEAFF. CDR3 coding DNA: TGCGCCAGCAGAAAAAGGGGCTTAATGAACACTGAAGCTTTCTTT.

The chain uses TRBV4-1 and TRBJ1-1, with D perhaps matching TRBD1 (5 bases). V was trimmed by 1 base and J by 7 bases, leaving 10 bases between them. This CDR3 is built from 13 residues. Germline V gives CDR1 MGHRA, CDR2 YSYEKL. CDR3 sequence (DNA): TGCGCCAGCAGCCAAGGACGGGGGTATGAAGCTTTCTTT. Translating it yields CASSQGRGYEAFF.

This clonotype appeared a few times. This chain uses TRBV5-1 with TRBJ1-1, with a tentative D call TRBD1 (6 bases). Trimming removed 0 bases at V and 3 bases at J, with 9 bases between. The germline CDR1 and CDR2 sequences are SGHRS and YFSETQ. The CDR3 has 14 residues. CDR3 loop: CASSLGDIYTEAFF. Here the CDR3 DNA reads TGCGCCAGCAGCTTGGGGGACATCTACACTGAAGCTTTCTTT.

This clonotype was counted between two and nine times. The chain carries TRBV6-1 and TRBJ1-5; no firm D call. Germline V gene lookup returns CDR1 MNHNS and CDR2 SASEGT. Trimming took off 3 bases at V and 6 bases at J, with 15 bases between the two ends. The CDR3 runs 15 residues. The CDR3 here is CASSDQGSGGQPQHF. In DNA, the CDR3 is TGTGCCAGCAGTGATCAAGGGTCTGGAGGTCAGCCCCAGCATTTT.

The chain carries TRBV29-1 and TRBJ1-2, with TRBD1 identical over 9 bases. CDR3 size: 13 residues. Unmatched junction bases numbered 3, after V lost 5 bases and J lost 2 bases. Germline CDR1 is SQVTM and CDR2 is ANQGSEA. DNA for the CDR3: TGCAGCGTTAGGGACAGGGAAAACTATGGCTACACCTTC. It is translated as CSVRDRENYGYTF. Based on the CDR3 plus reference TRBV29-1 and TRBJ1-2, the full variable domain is SAVISQKPSRDICQRGTSLTIQCQVDSQVTMMFWYRQQPGQSLTLIATANQGSEATYESGFVIDKFPISRPNLTFSTLTVSNMSPEDSSIYLCSVRDRENYGYTFGSGTRLTVV.